This T cell receptor beta chain was profiled in a study of T-cell memory formation after mild COVID-19. TCRdb re-derived calls from the 5' RACE reads in MiXCR, one entry per CDR3 protein. The data hold about 340,000 distinct CDR3 sequences, with roughly 15% observed a single time. The sample holds many counts of this clonotype. The germline V gene has CDR1 SQVTM and CDR2 ANQGSEA. Trimming removed 4 bases at V and 5 bases at J, with 15 bases between. The CDR3 covers 14 residues. Source material: PBMCs or a T cell subset sorted from them (not recorded which). This clonotype was obtained from a man in his late teens or twenties who had mild COVID-19 (a few samples of this study predate the infection). Cell type and time point are not known. V and J are TRBV29-1 and TRBJ2-1; unclear D gene. CDR3 DNA sequence: TGCAGCGTTGTGGCTATTCTGATAGACAATGAGCAGTTCTTC. This translates into CSVVAILIDNEQFF.